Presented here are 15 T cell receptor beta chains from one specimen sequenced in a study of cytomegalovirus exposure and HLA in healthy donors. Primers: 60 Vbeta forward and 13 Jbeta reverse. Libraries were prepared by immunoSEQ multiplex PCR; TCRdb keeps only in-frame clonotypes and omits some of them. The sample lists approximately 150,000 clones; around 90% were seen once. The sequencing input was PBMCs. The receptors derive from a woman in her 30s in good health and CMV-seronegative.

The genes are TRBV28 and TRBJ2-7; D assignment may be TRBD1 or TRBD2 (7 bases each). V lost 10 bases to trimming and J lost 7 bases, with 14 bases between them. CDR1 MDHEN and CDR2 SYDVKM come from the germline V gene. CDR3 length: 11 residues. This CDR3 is CATRGGPEQYF. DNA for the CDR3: TGTGCCACCAGGGGGGGGCCGGAGCAGTACTTC.

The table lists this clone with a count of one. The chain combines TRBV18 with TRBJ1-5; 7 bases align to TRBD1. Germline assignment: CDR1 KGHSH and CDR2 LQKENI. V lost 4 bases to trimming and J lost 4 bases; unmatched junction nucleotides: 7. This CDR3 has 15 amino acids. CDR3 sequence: CASSLQGVRNQPQHF. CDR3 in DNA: TGTGCCAGCTCACTCCAGGGGGTACGAAATCAGCCCCAGCATTTT.

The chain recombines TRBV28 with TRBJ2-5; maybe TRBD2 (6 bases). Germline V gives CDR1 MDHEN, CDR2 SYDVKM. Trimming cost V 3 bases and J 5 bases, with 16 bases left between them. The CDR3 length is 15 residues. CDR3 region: CASSFFRDGGETQYF. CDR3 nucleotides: TGTGCCAGCAGTTTTTTCAGGGACGGAGGGGAGACCCAGTACTTC.

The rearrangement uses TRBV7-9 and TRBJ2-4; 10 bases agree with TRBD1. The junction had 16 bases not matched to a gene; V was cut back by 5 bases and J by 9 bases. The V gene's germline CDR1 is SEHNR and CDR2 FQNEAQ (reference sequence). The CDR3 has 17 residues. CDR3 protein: CASSPRDRGAEYIIQYF. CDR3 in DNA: TGTGCCAGCAGCCCGAGGGACAGGGGCGCGGAGTATATCATTCAGTACTTC.

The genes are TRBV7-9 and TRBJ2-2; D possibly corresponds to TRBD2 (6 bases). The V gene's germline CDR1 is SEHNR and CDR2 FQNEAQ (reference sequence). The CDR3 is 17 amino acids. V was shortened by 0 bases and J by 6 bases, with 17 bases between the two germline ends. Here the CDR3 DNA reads TGTGCCAGCAGCTTAGCGGGAGGTGGCTGGCCCGCCGGGGAGCTGTTTTTT. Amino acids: CASSLAGGGWPAGELFF.

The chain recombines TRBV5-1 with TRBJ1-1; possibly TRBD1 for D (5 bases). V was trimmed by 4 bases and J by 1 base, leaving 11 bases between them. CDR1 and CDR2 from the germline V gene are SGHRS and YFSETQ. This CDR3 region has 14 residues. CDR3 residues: CASSLGRRNTEAFF. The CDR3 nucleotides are TGCGCCAGCAGCCTGGGACGGAGGAACACTGAAGCTTTCTTT.

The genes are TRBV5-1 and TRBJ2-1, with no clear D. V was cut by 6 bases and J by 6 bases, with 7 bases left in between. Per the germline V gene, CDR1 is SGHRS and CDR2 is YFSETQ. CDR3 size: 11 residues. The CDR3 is CASTGSNEQFF. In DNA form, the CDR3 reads TGCGCCAGCACTGGTAGCAATGAGCAGTTCTTC.

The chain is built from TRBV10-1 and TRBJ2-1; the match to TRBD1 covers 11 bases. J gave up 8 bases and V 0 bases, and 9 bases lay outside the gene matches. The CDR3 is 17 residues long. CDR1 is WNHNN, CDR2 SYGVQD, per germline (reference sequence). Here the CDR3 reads CASSESRGGQGAYEQFF. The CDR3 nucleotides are TGCGCCAGCAGTGAGTCCCGGGGAGGACAGGGGGCCTATGAGCAGTTCTTC.

The CDR3 DNA sequence: TGTGCCAGCAGCTTAGAAATTGGGCGTCTGGGCTACACCTTC. Translating it yields CASSLEIGRLGYTF. The V and J genes are TRBV7-2 and TRBJ1-2; D remains ambiguous. Germline CDR1 is SGHTA and CDR2 is FQGNSA. V was pared by 1 base and J by 8 bases, with 14 bases between. The CDR3 is made up of 14 amino acids.

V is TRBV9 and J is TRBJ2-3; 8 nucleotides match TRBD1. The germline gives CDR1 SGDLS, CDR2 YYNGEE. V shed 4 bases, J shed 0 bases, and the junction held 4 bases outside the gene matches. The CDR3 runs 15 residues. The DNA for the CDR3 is TGTGCCAGCAGCTCCAGGGGGCCGAGCACAGATACGCAGTATTTT. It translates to CASSSRGPSTDTQYF.

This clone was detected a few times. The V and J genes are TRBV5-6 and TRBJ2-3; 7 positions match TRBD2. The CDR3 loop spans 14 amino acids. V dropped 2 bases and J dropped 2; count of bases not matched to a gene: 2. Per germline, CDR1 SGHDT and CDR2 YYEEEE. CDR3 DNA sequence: TGTGCCAGCAGCTTCGGGGGGTTCACAGATACGCAGTATTTT. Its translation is CASSFGGFTDTQYF.

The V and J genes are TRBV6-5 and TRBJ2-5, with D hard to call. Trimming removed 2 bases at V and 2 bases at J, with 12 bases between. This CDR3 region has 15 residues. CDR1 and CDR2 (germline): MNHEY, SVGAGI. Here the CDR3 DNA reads TGTGCCAGCAGTTACCTACCGAACTTTCAAGAGACCCAGTACTTC. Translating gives CASSYLPNFQETQYF.

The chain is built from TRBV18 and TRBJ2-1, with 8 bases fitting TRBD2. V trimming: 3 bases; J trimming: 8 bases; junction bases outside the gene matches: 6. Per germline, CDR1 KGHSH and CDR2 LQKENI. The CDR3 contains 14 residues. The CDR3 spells CASSPGTRRDEQFF. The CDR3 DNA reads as TGTGCCAGCTCACCCGGGACTAGGAGGGATGAGCAGTTCTTC.

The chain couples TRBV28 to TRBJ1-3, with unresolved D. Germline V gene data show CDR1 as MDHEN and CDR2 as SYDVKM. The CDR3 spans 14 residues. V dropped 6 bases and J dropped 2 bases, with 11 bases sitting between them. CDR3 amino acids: CASRETGAGNTIYF. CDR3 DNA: TGTGCCAGCAGGGAAACGGGAGCTGGAAACACCATATATTTT.

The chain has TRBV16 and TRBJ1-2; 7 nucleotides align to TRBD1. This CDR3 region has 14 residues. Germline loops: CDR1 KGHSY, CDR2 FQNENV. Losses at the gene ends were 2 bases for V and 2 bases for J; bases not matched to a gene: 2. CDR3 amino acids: CASSQGTANYGYTF. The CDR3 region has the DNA TGTGCCAGCAGCCAAGGGACAGCGAACTATGGCTACACCTTC.